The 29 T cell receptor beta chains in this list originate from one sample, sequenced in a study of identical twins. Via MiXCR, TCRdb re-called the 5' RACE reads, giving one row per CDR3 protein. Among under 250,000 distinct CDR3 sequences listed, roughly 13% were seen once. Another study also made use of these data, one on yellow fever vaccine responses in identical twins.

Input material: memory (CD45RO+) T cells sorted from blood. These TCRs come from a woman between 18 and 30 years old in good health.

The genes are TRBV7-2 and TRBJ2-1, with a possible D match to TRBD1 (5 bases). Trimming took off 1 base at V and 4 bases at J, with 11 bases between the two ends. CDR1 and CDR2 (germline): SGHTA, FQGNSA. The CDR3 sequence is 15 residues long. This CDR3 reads CASSLGLGAYNEQFF. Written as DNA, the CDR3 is TGTGCCAGCAGCTTAGGTTTAGGGGCTTACAATGAGCAGTTCTTC.

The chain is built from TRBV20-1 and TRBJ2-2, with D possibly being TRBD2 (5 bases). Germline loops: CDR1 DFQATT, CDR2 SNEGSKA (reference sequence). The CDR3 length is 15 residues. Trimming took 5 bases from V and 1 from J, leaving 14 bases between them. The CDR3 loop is CSAGAVERNTGELFF. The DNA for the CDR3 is TGCAGTGCTGGAGCGGTCGAGAGGAACACCGGGGAGCTGTTTTTT.

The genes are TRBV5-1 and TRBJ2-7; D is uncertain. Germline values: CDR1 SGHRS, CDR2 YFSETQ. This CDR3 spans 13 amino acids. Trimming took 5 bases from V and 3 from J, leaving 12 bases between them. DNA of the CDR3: TGCGCCAGCAGTATTGCGGTAGGCTACGAGCAGTACTTC. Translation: CASSIAVGYEQYF.

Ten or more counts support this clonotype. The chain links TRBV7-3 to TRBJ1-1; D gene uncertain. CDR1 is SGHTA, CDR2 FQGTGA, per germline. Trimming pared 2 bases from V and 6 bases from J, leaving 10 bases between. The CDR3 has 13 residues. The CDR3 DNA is TGTGCCAGCAGCTTAGGGGTTTTATCTGAAGCTTTCTTT. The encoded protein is CASSLGVLSEAFF.

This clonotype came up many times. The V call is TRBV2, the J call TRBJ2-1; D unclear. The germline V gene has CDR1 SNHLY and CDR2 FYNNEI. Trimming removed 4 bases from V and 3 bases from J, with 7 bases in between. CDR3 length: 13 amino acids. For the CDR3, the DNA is TGTGCCAGCAGTGTATCAGACTACAATGAGCAGTTCTTC. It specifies CASSVSDYNEQFF.

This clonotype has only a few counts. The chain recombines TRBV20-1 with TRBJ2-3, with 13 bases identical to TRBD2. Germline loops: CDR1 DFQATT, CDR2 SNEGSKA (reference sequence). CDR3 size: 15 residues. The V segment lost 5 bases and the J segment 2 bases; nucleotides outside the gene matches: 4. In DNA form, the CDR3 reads TGCAGTGCTTCGACTAGCGGGGGGACCACAGATACGCAGTATTTT. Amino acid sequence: CSASTSGGTTDTQYF.

This chain's CDR3 is CASSSTGEKLFF. DNA for the CDR3: TGTGCCAGCAGCTCAACGGGGGAAAAACTGTTTTTT. The chain is built from TRBV11-2 and TRBJ1-4; no definite D call. The CDR3 extends over 12 amino acids. The V and J ends lost 4 bases and 8 bases respectively, with 8 bases between them. Germline assignment: CDR1 SGHAT and CDR2 FQNNGV.

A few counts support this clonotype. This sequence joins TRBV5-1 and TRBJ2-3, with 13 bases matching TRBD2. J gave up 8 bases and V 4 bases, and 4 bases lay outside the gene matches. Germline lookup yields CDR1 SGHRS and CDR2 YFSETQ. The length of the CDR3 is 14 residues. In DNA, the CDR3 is TGCGCCAGCAGCGGGGGACTAGCGGGAAGTACGCAGTATTTT. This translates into CASSGGLAGSTQYF.

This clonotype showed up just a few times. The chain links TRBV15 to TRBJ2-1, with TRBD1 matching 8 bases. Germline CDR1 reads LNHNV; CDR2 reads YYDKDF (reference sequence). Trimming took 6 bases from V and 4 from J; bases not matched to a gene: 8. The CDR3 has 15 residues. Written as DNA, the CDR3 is TGTGCCACCAGGTTCGACAGGGGAGATTACAATGAGCAGTTCTTC. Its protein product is CATRFDRGDYNEQFF.

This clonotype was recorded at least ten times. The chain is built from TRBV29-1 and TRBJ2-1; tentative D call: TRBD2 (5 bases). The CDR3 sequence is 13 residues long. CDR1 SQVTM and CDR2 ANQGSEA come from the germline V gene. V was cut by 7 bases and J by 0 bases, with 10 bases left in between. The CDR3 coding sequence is TGCAGCGGCGACGAGGGCTCCTACAATGAGCAGTTCTTC. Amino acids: CSGDEGSYNEQFF.

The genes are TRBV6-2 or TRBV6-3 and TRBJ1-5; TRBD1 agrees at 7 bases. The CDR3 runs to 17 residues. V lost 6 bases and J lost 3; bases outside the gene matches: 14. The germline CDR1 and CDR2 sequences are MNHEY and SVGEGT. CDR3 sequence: CASRSNRQGGYNQPQHF. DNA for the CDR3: TGTGCCAGCAGATCTAACCGCCAGGGGGGATACAATCAGCCCCAGCATTTT.

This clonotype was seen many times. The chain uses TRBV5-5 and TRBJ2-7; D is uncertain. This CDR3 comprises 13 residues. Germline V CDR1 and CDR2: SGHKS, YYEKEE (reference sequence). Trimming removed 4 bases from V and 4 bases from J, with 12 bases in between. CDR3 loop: CASSPPDLYEQYF. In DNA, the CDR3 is TGTGCCAGCAGCCCCCCGGACCTATACGAGCAGTACTTC.

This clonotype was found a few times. The CDR3 is CSARALAGYEQYF. CDR3 DNA sequence: TGCAGTGCTAGGGCACTAGCGGGTTACGAGCAGTACTTC. The chain carries TRBV20-1 and TRBJ2-7, with 9 bases lining up with TRBD2. Germline CDR1 and CDR2: DFQATT and SNEGSKA (reference sequence). The V and J ends lost 3 bases and 4 bases, in that order; junction bases with no gene match: 4. This CDR3 spans 13 amino acids.

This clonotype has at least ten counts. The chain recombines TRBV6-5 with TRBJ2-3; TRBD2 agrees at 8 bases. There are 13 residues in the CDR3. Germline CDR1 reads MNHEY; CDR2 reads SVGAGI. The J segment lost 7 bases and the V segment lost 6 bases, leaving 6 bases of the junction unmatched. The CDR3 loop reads CASSLPGGNTQYF. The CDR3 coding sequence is TGTGCCAGCAGCTTACCGGGGGGGAATACGCAGTATTTT.

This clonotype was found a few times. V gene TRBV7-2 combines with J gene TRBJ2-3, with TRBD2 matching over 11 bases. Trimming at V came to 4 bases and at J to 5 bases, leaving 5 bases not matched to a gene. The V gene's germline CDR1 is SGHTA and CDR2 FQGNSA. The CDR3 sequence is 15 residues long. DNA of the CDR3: TGTGCCAGCAGCTCCTTTAGCGGGGGGGAAGATACGCAGTATTTT. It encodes CASSSFSGGEDTQYF.

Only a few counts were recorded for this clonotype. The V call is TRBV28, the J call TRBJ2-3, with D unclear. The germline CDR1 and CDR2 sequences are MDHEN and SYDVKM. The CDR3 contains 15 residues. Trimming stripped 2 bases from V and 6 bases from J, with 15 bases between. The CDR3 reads CASSLTSNRPDTQYF. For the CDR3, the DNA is TGTGCCAGCAGTTTAACCTCCAACCGACCTGATACGCAGTATTTT.

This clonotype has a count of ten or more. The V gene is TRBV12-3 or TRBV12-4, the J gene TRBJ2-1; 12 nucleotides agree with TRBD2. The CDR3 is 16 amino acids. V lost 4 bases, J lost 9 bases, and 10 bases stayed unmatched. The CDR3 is CASSSPLAGGGGEQFF. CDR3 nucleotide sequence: TGTGCCAGCAGTTCCCCACTAGCGGGGGGCGGGGGTGAGCAGTTCTTC.

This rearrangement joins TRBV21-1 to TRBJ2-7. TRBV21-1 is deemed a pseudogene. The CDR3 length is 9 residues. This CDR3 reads CASSAVQYF. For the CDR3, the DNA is TGTGCCAGCAGCGCCGTGCAGTACTTC.

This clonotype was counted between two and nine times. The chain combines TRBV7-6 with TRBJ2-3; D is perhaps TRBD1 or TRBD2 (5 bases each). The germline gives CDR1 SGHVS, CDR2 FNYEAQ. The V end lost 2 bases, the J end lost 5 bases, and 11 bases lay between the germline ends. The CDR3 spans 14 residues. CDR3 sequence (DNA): TGTGCCAGCAGCTTATATGTGGGGGAAGATACGCAGTATTTT. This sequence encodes CASSLYVGEDTQYF.

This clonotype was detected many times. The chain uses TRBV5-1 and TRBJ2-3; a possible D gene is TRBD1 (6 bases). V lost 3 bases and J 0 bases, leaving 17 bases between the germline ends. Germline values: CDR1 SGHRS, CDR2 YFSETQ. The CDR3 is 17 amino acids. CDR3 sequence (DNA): TGCGCCAGCAGCTCACAACCCGGGACACTTAGCACAGATACGCAGTATTTT. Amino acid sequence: CASSSQPGTLSTDTQYF. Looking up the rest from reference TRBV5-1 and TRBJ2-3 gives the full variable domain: KAGVTQTPRYLIKTRGQQVTLSCSPISGHRSVSWYQQTPGQGLQFLFEYFSETQRNKGNFPGRFSGRQFSNSRSEMNVSTLELGDSALYLCASSSQPGTLSTDTQYFGPGTRLTVL.

CDR3 sequence (DNA): TGCAGTGCGATCGAGGTCTACGAGCAGTACTTC. Translating it yields CSAIEVYEQYF. The V gene is TRBV20-1, the J gene TRBJ2-7; D not certain. The CDR3 consists of 11 residues. V gave up 6 bases and J gave up 3 bases, with 9 bases separating them. Germline CDR1 DFQATT, CDR2 SNEGSKA (reference sequence).

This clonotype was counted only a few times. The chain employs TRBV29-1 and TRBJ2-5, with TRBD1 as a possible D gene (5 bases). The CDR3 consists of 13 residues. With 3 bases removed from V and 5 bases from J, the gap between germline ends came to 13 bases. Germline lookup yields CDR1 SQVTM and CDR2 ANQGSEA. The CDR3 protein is CSVELQGWETQYF. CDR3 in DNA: TGCAGCGTTGAGCTCCAGGGTTGGGAGACCCAGTACTTC. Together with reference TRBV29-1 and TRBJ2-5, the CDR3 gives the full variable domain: SAVISQKPSRDICQRGTSLTIQCQVDSQVTMMFWYRQQPGQSLTLIATANQGSEATYESGFVIDKFPISRPNLTFSTLTVSNMSPEDSSIYLCSVELQGWETQYFGPGTRLLVL.

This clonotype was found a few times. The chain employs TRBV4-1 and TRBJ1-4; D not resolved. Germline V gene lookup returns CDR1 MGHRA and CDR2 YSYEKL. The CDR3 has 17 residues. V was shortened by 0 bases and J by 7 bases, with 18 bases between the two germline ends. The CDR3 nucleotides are TGCGCCAGCAGCCAAGATCGGGAAGAGGGTAGAAGTGAAAAACTGTTTTTT. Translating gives CASSQDREEGRSEKLFF.

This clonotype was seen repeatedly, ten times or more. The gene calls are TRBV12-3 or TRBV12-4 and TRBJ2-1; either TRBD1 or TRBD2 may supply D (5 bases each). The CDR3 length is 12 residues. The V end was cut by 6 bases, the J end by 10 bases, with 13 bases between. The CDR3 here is CASRVRETEQFF. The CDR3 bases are TGTGCCAGCAGGGTCAGGGAGACCGAGCAGTTCTTC.

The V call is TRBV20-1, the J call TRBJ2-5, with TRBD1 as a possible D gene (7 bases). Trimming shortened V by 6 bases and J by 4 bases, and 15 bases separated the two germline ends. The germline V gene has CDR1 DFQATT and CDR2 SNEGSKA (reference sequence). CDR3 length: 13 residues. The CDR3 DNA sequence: TGCAGTGCGGCGGGACAGACTACAGAGACCCAGTACTTC. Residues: CSAAGQTTETQYF.

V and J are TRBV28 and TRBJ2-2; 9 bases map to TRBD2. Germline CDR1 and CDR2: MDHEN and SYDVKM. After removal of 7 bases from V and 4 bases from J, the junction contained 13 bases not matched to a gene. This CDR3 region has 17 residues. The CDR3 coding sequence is TGTGCCAGCAAGATTAAGCGCGGGGGGGCTGGCACCGGGGAGCTGTTTTTT. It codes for CASKIKRGGAGTGELFF.

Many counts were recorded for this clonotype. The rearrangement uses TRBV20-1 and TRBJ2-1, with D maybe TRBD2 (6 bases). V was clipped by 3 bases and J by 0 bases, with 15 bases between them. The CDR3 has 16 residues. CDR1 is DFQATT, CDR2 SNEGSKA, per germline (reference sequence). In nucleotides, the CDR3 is TGCAGTGCTAGTCCTTGGGGCGGGACCTCCTACAATGAGCAGTTCTTC. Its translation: CSASPWGGTSYNEQFF.

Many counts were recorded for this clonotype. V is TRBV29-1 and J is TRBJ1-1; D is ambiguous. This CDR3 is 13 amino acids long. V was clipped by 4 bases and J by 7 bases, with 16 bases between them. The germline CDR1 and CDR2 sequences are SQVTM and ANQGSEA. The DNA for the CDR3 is TGCAGCGTTGTAGTCGGGGTCCCGGTTGAAGCTTTCTTT. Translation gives CSVVVGVPVEAFF.

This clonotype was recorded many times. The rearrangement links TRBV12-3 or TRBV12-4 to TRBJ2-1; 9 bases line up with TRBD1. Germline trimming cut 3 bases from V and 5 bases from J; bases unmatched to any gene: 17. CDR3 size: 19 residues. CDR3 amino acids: CASSLLDRGSRVNDNEQFF. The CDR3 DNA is TGTGCCAGCAGTTTGCTAGACAGGGGGAGCCGGGTAAACGACAATGAGCAGTTCTTC.